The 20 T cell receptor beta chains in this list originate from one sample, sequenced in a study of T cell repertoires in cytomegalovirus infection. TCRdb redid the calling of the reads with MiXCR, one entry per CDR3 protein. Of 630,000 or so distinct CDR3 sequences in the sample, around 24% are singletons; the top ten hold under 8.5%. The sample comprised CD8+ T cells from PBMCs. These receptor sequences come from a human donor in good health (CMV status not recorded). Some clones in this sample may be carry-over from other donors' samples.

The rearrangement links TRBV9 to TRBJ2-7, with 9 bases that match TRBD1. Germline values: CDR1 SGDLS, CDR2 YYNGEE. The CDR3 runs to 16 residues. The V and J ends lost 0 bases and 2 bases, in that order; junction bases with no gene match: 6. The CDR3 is CASSVEDRGRPYEQYF. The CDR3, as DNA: TGTGCCAGCAGCGTAGAAGACAGGGGGAGGCCCTACGAGCAGTACTTC.

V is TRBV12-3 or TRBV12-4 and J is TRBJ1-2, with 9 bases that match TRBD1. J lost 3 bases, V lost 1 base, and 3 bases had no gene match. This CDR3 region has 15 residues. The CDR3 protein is CASSLEGQGYYGYTF. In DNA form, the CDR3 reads TGTGCCAGCAGTTTAGAGGGACAGGGCTACTATGGCTACACCTTC.

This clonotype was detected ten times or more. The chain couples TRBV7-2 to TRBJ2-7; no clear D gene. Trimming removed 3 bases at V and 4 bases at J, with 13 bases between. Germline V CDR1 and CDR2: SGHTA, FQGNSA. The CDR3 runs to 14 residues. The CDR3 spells CASSFTGPAYEQYF. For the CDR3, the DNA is TGTGCCAGCAGCTTTACCGGCCCGGCGTACGAGCAGTACTTC.

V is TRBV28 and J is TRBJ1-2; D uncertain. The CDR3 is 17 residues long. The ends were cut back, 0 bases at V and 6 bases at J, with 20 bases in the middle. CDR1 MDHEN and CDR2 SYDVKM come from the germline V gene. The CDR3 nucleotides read TGTGCCAGCAGTTTATGGACTCGGGTCCAAGACACAAATGGCTACACCTTC. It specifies CASSLWTRVQDTNGYTF.

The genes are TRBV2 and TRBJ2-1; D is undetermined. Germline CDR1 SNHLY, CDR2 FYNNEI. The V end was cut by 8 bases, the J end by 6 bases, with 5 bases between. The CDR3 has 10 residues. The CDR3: CASVVNEQFF. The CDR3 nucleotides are TGTGCCAGCGTCGTCAATGAGCAGTTCTTC.

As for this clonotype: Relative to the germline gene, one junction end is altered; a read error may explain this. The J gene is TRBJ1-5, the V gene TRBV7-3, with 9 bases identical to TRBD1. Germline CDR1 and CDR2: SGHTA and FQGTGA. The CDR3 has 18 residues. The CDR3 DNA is TGTGCCAGCAGCTCCCGGGACAGGGTAAAGGGGAGCAATCAGCCCCAGCTTTTT. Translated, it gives CASSSRDRVKGSNQPQLF.

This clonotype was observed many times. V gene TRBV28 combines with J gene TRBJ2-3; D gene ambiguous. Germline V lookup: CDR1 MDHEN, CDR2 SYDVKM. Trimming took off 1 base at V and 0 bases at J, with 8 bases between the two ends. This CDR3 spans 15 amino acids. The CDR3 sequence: CASSLSGISTDTQYF. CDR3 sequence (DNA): TGTGCCAGCAGTTTATCAGGTATCAGCACAGATACGCAGTATTTT.

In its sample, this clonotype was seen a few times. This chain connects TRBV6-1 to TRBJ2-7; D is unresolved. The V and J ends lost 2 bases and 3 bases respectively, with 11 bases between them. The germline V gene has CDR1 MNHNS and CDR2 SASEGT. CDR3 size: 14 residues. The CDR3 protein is CASSESGLYYEQYF. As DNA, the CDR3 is TGTGCCAGCAGTGAATCGGGCCTTTACTACGAGCAGTACTTC.

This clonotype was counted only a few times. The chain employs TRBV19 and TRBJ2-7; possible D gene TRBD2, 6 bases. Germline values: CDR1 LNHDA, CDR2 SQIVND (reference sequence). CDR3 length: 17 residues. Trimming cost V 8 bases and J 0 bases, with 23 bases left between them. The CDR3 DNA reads TGTGCCAGTTTTCAGCCGATGAAGGCGGGACTCTCCTACGAGCAGTACTTC. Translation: CASFQPMKAGLSYEQYF.

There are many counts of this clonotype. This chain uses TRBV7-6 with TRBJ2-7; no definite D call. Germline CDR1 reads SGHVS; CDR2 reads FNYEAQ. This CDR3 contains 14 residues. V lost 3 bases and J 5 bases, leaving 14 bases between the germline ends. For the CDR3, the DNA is TGTGCCAGCAGCTTCCCTGACGGCAGGAACGAGCAGTACTTC. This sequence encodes CASSFPDGRNEQYF. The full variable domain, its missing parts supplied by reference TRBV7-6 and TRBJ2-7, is GAGVSQSPRYKVTKRGQDVALRCDPISGHVSLYWYRQALGQGPEFLTYFNYEAQQDKSGLPNDRFSAERPEGSISTLTIQRTEQRDSAMYRCASSFPDGRNEQYFGPGTRLTVT.

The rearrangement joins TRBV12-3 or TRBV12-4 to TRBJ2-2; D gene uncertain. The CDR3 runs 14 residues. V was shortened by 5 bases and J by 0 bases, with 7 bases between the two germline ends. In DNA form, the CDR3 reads TGTGCCAGCAGTAAAACACCGAACACCGGGGAGCTGTTTTTT. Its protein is CASSKTPNTGELFF.

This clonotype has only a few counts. Here the CDR3 DNA reads TGTGCCAGCAGTTACTCGAATGCAGGGCATCTGAACACTGAAGCTTTCTTT. Translating gives CASSYSNAGHLNTEAFF. The chain links TRBV6-6 to TRBJ1-1; perhaps TRBD1 as D (5 bases). Germline V CDR1 and CDR2: MNHNY, SVGAGI (reference sequence). The CDR3 extends over 17 amino acids. The V end was cut by 0 bases, the J end by 0 bases, with 14 bases between.

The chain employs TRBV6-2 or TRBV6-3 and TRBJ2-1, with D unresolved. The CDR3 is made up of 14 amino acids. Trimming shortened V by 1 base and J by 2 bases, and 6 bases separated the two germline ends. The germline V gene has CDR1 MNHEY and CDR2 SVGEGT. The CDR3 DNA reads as TGTGCCAGCAGTTACTTTGGCACCTACAATGAGCAGTTCTTC. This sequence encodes CASSYFGTYNEQFF.

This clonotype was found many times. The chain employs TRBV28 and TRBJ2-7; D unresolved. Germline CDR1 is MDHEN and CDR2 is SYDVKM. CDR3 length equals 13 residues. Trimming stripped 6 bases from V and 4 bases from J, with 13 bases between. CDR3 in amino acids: CASSPGRFYEQYV. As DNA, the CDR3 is TGTGCCAGCAGCCCTGGACGGTTTTACGAGCAGTACGTC.

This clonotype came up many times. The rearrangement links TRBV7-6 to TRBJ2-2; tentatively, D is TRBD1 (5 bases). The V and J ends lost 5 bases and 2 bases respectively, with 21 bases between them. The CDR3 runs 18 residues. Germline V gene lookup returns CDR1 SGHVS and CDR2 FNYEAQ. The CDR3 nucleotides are TGTGCCAGCAGCCGAAAAAATCCCCCAGGGATAAACACCGGGGAGCTGTTTTTT. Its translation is CASSRKNPPGINTGELFF.

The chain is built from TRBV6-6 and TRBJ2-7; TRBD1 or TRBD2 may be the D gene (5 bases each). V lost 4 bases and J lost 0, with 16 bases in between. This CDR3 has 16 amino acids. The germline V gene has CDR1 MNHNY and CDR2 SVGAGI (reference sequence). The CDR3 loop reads CASSSSRWDPSYEQYF. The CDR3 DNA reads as TGTGCCAGCAGTTCCTCCCGGTGGGACCCCTCCTACGAGCAGTACTTC.

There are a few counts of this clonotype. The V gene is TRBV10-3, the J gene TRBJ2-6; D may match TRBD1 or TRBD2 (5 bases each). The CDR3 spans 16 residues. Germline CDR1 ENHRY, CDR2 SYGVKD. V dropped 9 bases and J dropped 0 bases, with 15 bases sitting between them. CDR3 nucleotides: TGTGCCATAGGGGACGAGTTGTTCTCTGGGGCCAACGTCCTGACTTTC. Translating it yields CAIGDELFSGANVLTF.

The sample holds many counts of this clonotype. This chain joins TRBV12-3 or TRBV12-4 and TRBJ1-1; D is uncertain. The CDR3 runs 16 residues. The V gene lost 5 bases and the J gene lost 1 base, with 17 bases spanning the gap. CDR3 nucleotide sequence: TGTGCCAGCAGTGACTCCCTACACACCTGGAACACTGAAGCTTTCTTT. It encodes CASSDSLHTWNTEAFF.

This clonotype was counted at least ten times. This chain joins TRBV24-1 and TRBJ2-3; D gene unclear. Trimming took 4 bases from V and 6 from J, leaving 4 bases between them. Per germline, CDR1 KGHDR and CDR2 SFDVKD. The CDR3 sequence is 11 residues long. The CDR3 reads CATSELDTQYF. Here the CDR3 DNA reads TGTGCCACCAGTGAGTTGGATACGCAGTATTTT.

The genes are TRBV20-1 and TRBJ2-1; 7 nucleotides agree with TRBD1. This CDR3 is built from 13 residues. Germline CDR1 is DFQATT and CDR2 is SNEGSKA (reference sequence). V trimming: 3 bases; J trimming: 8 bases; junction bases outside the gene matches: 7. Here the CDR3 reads CSASPGGDHEQFF. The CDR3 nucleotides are TGCAGTGCTAGTCCAGGGGGAGATCATGAGCAGTTCTTC.